A selection of T cell receptor beta chains follows, all from one sample in a study of read filtering for tumor transcriptome and immune sequencing. TCRdb analysed the reads with MiXCR anew, one entry per CDR3 protein. The sample has tens of thousands of distinct CDR3 sequences, about 12% seen once; the top ten hold just over 14%. What was sequenced was a population of CD138-negative cells sorted from bone marrow. Receptors were obtained from a donor aged 40 or over with multiple myeloma. CDR3s include the opening cysteine and the closing phenylalanine or tryptophan. Each record gives: D gene, J gene, clone size, V gene, CDR3 DNA, CDR3 protein. The D gene is left open where the match is weak. Clone size is not always given. Where it is, it says once, few, many or a class for expanded clones.

>-|TRBJ2-7|many|TRBV7-6
TGTGCCAGCAGCTTAGGGGAAAGAACCTACGAGCAGTACTTC
CASSLGERTYEQYF
>-|TRBJ2-7|many|TRBV11-2
TGTGCCAGCAGCTCCACGGGGGGCGGGTACGAGCAGTACTTC
CASSSTGGGYEQYF
>-|TRBJ1-1|many|TRBV29-1
TGCAGCGTTGGCAAGAACACTGAAGCTTTCTTT
CSVGKNTEAFF
>TRBD1|TRBJ1-5|-|TRBV7-8
TGTGCCAGCAGAGCAGGGGGCCTTGGGAATCAGCCCCAGCATTTT
CASRAGGLGNQPQHF
>-|TRBJ1-5|many|TRBV2
TGTGCCAGCAGTGATCTAGCTGGCAATCAGCCCCAGCATTTT
CASSDLAGNQPQHF
>-|TRBJ1-5|many|TRBV18
TGTGCCAGCTCAGAGACAGGCCCTAATCAGCCCCAGCATTTT
CASSETGPNQPQHF
>-|TRBJ2-7|many|TRBV30
TGTGCCTCTCAAGGGGTCGACGAGCAGTACTTC
CASQGVDEQYF
>TRBD2|TRBJ2-7|many|TRBV5-1
TGCGCCAGCAGCCCTCGGACTAGCGGTTGGGAGCAGTACTTC
CASSPRTSGWEQYF
>-|TRBJ1-1|-|TRBV28
TGTGCCAGCAGTTCAACAGGGCGGGTGACTGAAGCTTTCTTT
CASSSTGRVTEAFF
>-|TRBJ2-7|many|TRBV11-2
TGTGCCAGCAGCAATAGGGGGAGGGCCAAGGACGAGCAGTACTTC
CASSNRGRAKDEQYF
>TRBD1|TRBJ1-1|many|TRBV6-2/TRBV6-3
TGTGCCAGCAGTTATGAGTATTTAGGGACAGGCGGAACTGAAGCTTTCTTT
CASSYEYLGTGGTEAFF
>-|TRBJ1-6|many|TRBV12-3/TRBV12-4
TGTGCCAGCGGCTTGACCTATAATTCACCCCTCCACTTT
CASGLTYNSPLHF
>-|TRBJ2-7|many|TRBV20-1
TGCAGTGCTGCTGATCCGGAACGGAAGTACTTC
CSAADPERKYF
>-|TRBJ1-5|many|TRBV20-1
TGCAGTGCTAGGGTTATGTTGGGGGGTGGAGGTAGCAATCAGCCCCAGCATTTT
CSARVMLGGGGSNQPQHF
>-|TRBJ2-3|many|TRBV6-6
TGTGCCAGCAGCATTCCGGATGGAACAGATACGCAGTATTTT
CASSIPDGTDTQYF
>-|TRBJ1-1|many|TRBV4-1
TGCGCCAGCAGCCAAGATGGGGCGGGGGACACTGAAGCCTTCTTT
CASSQDGAGDTEAFF
>TRBD2|TRBJ2-5|many|TRBV7-9
TGTGCCAGCAGCTTCTGGACTAGCCAAGAGACCCAGTACTTC
CASSFWTSQETQYF
>TRBD2|TRBJ2-1|-|TRBV28
TGTGCCAGCAGTCCCCCCGGGACTAGAGGCAATGAGCAGTTCTTC
CASSPPGTRGNEQFF
>TRBD2|TRBJ2-1|many|TRBV27
TGTGCCAGCACCCTTAGAGCGGGGAGCTCCTACAATGAGCAGTTCTTC
CASTLRAGSSYNEQFF
>-|TRBJ1-2|many|TRBV20-1
TGCAGTGCTAGGGTCGGCGAGGGAAGATATGGCTACACCTTC
CSARVGEGRYGYTF
>-|TRBJ2-5|-|TRBV2
TGTGCCAGCAGTGTAGAAGCTCTCCAAGAGGCCCAGTACTTC
CASSVEALQEAQYF
>-|TRBJ1-1|many|TRBV21-1
TGTGCCAGCAGCTCGACAGTGAACACTGAAGCTTTCTTT
CASSSTVNTEAFF
>-|TRBJ2-1|many|TRBV28
TGTGCCAGCATAGATGCCCGAGGCGGAGTATACAATGAGCAGTTCTTC
CASIDARGGVYNEQFF
>-|TRBJ2-1|many|TRBV29-1
TGCAGCGTTGAAGTGAATAGTCAGGGTATTTATGAGCAGTTCTTC
CSVEVNSQGIYEQFF
>-|TRBJ1-4|many|TRBV6-5
TGTGCCAGCGGGGAGAGTGCAACTAATGAAAAACTGTTTTTT
CASGESATNEKLFF
>-|TRBJ2-3|many|TRBV3-1
TGTGCCAGCAGCCTTACGCTCAAGATCCGAGCTACAGATACGCAGTATTTT
CASSLTLKIRATDTQYF
>-|TRBJ1-1|many|TRBV7-3
TGTGCCAGCAGCGTAGAAAGGAACACTGAAGCTTTCTTT
CASSVERNTEAFF
>TRBD1|TRBJ2-1|many|TRBV11-2
TGTGCCAGCCGATATAGTACAGGGGACCAGTTCTTC
CASRYSTGDQFF
>-|TRBJ1-4|many|TRBV24-1
TGTGCCACCAGTACGGGTGCAACTAATGAAAAACTGTTTTTT
CATSTGATNEKLFF
>-|TRBJ2-5|many|TRBV29-1
TGCAGCGTCGTTTGGCTCGCCCGACAAGAGACCCAGTACTTC
CSVVWLARQETQYF
>-|TRBJ1-1|many|TRBV28
-
CASSTSGAITEAFF
>TRBD1|TRBJ2-7|many|TRBV28
TGTGCCAGCAAACCCCCGACAGGGGAATCCTACGAGCAGTACTTC
CASKPPTGESYEQYF
>-|TRBJ2-6|many|TRBV7-9
TGTGCCAGCAGGCCAGACTCTGGGGCCAACGTCCTGACTTTC
CASRPDSGANVLTF